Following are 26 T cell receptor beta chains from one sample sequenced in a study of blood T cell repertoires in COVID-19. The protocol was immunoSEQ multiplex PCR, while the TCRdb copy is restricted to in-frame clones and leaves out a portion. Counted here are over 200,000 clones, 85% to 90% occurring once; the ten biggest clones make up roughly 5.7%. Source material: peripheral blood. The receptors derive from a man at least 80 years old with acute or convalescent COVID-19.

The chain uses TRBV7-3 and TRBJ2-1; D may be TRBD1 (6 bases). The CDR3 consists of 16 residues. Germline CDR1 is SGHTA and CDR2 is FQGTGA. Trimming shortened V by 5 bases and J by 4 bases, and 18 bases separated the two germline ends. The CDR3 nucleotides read TGTGCCAGCAGCCCCTACCAGGGGATGTCATACAATGAGCAGTTCTTC. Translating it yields CASSPYQGMSYNEQFF.

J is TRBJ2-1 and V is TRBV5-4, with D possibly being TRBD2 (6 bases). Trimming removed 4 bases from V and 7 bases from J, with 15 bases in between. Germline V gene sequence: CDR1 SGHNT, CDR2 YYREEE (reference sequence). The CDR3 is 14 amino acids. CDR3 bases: TGTGCCAGCAGCCCAACGGGAGTGTGGAATGAGCAGTTCTTC. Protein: CASSPTGVWNEQFF.

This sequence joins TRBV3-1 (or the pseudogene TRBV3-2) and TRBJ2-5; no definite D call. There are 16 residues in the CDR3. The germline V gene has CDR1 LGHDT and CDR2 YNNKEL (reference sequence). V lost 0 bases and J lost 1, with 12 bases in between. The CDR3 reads CASSQESPRSQETQYF. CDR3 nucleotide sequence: TGTGCCAGCAGCCAAGAGTCACCCCGGTCCCAAGAGACCCAGTACTTC.

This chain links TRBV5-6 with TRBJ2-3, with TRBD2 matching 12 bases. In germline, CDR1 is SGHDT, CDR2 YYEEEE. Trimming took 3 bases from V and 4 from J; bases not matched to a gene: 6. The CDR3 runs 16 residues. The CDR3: CASSSTSGSVADTQYF. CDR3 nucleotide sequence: TGTGCCAGCAGCTCGACTAGCGGGAGTGTCGCAGATACGCAGTATTTT.

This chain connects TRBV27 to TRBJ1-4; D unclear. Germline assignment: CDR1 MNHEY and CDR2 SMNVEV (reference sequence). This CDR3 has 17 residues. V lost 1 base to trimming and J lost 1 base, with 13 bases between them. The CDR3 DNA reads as TGTGCCAGCAGTTTATGGAGCGGGTCGTTAACTAATGAAAAACTGTTTTTT. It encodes CASSLWSGSLTNEKLFF.

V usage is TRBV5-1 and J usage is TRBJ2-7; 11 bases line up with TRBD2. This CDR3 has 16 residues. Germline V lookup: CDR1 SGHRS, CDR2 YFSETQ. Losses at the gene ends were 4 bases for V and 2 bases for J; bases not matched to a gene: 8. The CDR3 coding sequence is TGCGCCAGCAGCAAAACGCCGGGACTAGCGGCCTACGAGCAGTACTTC. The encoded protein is CASSKTPGLAAYEQYF.

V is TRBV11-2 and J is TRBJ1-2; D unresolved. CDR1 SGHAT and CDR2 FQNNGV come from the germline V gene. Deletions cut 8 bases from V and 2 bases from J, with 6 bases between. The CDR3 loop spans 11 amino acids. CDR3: CASASNYGYTF. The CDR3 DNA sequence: TGTGCCAGCGCGTCGAACTATGGCTACACCTTC.

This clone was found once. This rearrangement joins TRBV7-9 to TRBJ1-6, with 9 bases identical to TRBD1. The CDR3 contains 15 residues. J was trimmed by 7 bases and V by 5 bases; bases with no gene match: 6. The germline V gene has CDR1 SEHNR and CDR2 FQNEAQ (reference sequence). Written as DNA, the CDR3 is TGTGCCAGCAGCGCCACCGGGACAGGGAATTCACCCCTCCACTTT. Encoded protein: CASSATGTGNSPLHF.

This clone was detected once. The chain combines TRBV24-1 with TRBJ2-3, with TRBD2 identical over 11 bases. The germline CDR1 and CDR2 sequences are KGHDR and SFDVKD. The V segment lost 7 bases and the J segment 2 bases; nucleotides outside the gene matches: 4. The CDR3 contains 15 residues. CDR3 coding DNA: TGTGCCACCAGGGGGACTAGCGGAACCACAGATACGCAGTATTTT. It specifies CATRGTSGTTDTQYF.

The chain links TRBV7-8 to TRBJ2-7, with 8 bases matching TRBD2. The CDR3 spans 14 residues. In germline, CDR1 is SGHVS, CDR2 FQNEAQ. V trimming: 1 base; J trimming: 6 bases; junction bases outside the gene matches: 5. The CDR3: CASSLGGLAGEQYV. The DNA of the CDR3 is TGTGCCAGCAGCTTAGGGGGGCTAGCGGGCGAGCAGTACGTC.

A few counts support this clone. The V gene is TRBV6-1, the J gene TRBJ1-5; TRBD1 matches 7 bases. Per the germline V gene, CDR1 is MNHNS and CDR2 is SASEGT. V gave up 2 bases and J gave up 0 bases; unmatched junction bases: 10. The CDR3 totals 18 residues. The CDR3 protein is CASSEWRDSRYSNQPQHF. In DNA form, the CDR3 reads TGTGCCAGCAGTGAATGGAGGGACAGCCGATATAGCAATCAGCCCCAGCATTTT.

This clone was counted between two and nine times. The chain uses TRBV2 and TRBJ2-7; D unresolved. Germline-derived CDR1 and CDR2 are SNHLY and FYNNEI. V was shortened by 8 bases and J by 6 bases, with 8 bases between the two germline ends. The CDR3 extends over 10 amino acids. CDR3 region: CASGQAEQYF. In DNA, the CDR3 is TGTGCCAGCGGGCAGGCCGAGCAGTACTTC.

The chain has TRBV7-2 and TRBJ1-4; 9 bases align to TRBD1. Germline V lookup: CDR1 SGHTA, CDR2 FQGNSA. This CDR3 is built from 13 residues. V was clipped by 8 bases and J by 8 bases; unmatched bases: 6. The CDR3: CASAPGTGEKLFF. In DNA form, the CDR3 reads TGTGCCAGCGCACCTGGGACAGGGGAAAAACTGTTTTTT.

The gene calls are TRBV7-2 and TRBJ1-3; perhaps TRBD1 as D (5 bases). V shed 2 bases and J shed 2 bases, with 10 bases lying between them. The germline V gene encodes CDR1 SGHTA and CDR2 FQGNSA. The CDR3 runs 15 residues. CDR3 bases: TGTGCCAGCAGCTTATCGGGGGGAGCTGGAAACACCATATATTTT. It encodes CASSLSGGAGNTIYF.

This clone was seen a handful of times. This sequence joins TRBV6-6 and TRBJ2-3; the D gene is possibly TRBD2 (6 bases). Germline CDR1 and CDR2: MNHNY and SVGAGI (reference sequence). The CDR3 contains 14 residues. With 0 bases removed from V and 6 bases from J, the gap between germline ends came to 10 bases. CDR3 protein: CASSYSTGVDTQYF. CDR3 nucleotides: TGTGCCAGCAGTTACTCGACGGGGGTTGATACGCAGTATTTT.

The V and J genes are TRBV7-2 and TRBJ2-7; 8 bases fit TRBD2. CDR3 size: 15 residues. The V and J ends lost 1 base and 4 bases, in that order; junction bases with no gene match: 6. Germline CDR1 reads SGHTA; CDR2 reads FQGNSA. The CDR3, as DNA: TGTGCCAGCAGCTTAGGGTCCAGCGGGGGATACGAGCAGTACTTC. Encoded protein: CASSLGSSGGYEQYF.

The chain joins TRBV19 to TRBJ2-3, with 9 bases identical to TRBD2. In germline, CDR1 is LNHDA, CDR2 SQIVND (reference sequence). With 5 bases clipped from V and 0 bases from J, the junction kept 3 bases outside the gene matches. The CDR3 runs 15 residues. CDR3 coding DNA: TGTGCCAGTAGTTTCGGACTAGCGAGCACAGATACGCAGTATTTT. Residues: CASSFGLASTDTQYF.

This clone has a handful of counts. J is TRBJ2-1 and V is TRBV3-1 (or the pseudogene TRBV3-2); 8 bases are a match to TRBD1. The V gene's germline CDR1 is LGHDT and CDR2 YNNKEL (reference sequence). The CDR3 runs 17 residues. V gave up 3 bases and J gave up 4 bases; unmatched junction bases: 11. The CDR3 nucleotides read TGTGCCAGCAGCCAGTCCCCCCGGGACAGGACATACAATGAGCAGTTCTTC. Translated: CASSQSPRDRTYNEQFF.

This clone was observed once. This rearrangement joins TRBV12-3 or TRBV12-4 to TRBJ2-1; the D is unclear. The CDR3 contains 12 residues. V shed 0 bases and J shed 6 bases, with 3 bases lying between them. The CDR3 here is CASSLAGNEQFF. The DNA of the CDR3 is TGTGCCAGCAGTTTAGCCGGCAATGAGCAGTTCTTC.

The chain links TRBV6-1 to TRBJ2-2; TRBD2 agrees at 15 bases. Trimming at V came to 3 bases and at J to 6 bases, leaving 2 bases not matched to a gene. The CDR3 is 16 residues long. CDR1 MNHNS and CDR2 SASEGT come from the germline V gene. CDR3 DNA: TGTGCCAGCAGTGAGAGGACTAGCGGGAGGGCCGGGGAGCTGTTTTTT. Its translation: CASSERTSGRAGELFF.

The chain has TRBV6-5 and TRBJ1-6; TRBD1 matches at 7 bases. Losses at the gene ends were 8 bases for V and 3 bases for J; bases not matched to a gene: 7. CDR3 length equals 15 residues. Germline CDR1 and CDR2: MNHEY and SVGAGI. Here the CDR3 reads CASQSGTVYNSPLHF. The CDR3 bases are TGTGCCAGCCAATCCGGGACAGTCTATAATTCACCCCTCCACTTT.

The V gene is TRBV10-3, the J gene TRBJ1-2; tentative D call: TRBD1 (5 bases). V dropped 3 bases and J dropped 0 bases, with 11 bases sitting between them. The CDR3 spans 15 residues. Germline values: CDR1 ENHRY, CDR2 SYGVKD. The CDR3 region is CAISESRVANYGYTF. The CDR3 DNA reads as TGTGCCATCAGTGAAAGCAGGGTAGCTAACTATGGCTACACCTTC.

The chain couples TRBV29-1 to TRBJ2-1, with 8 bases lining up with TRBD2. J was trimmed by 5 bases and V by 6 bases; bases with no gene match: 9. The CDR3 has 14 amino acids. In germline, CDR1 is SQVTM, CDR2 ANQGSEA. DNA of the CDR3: TGCAGCGTCTCAGGAACTAGCGGCAACAATGAGCAGTTCTTC. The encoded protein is CSVSGTSGNNEQFF.

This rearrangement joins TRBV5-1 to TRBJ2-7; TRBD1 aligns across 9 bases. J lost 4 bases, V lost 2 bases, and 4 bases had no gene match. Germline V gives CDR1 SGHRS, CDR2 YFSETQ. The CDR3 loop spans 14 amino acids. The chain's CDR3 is CASSFGTGSYEQYF. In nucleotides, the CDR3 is TGCGCCAGCAGCTTTGGGACAGGGAGTTACGAGCAGTACTTC.

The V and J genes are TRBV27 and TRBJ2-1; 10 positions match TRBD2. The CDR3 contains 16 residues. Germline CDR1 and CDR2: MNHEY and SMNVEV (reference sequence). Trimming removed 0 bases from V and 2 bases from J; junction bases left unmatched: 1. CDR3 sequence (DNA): TGTGCCAGCAGTTTATCGGGGACTAGCGCCTACAATGAGCAGTTCTTC. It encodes CASSLSGTSAYNEQFF.

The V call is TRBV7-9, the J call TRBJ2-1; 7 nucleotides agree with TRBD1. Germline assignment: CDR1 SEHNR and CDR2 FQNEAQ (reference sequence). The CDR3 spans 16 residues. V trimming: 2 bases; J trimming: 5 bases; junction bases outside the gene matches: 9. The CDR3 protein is CASSLTKAGGNNEQFF. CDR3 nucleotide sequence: TGTGCCAGCAGCTTAACTAAGGCAGGGGGAAACAATGAGCAGTTCTTC.